A single sample is the source of the 22 T cell receptor beta chains below, sequenced in a study of blood T cell repertoires in COVID-19. The protocol was immunoSEQ multiplex PCR, while the TCRdb copy is restricted to in-frame clones and leaves out a portion. This sample has 60,000 or so clones; 85% to 90% occur once, and the top ten carry approximately 8.3%. Material: peripheral blood. The receptors originated from a human donor with active COVID-19. The donor label of this sample is uncertain.

This chain links TRBV5-1 with TRBJ2-7; D perhaps matches TRBD2 (5 bases). The CDR3 runs to 11 residues. The germline CDR1 and CDR2 sequences are SGHRS and YFSETQ. Trimming stripped 6 bases from V and 2 bases from J, with 6 bases between. CDR3: CASTGTYEQYF. CDR3 DNA: TGCGCCAGCACGGGGACCTACGAGCAGTACTTC.

The chain combines TRBV6-5 with TRBJ1-1, with a possible D match to TRBD1 (6 bases). Germline values: CDR1 MNHEY, CDR2 SVGAGI. V lost 7 bases to trimming and J lost 0 bases, with 12 bases between them. This CDR3 has 14 residues. DNA for the CDR3: TGTGCCAGCAAGATAGACAGGTTGAACACTGAAGCTTTCTTT. It encodes CASKIDRLNTEAFF.

The CDR3 spells CAWSIRSETQYF. CDR3 DNA sequence: TGTGCCTGGAGTATTAGATCAGAGACCCAGTACTTC. The chain couples TRBV30 to TRBJ2-5; D is ambiguous. CDR3 length equals 12 residues. Per germline, CDR1 GTSNPN and CDR2 SVGIG (reference sequence). Between the trimmed V and J ends, which lost 2 bases and 4 bases, there was a span of 8 bases. Using reference TRBV30 and TRBJ2-5 for the parts outside the CDR3, the full variable domain is SQTIHQWPATLVQPVGSPLSLECTVEGTSNPNLYWYRQAAGRGLQLLFYSVGIGQISSEVPQNLSASRPQDRQFILSSKKLLLSDSGFYLCAWSIRSETQYFGPGTRLLVL.

There are a few counts of this clone. This chain links TRBV24-1 with TRBJ2-7; D gene uncertain. Germline assignment: CDR1 KGHDR and CDR2 SFDVKD. This CDR3 spans 12 amino acids. The ends were cut back, 5 bases at V and 6 bases at J, with 10 bases in the middle. CDR3 nucleotide sequence: TGTGCCACCAGTGTGGCTCGTGGCGAGCAGTACTTC. It codes for CATSVARGEQYF.

The rearrangement joins TRBV7-2 to TRBJ2-1; the D gene is possibly TRBD1 (6 bases). CDR1 and CDR2 (germline): SGHTA, FQGNSA. This CDR3 region has 15 residues. V dropped 3 bases and J dropped 7 bases, with 16 bases sitting between them. The CDR3 nucleotides are TGTGCCAGCAGCTTTCGGGTTGTAAGGGGGAATGAGCAGTTCTTC. Translating gives CASSFRVVRGNEQFF.

The chain joins TRBV21-1 to TRBJ2-2; the D call in the table, TRBD1, was not verified against the DNA. TRBV21-1 represents a pseudogene. The CDR3 sequence is 18 residues long. CDR3 coding DNA: TGTGCCAGCAGCAATCCGGACAGGGGGGACGCGAACACCGGGGAGCTGTTTTTT. Protein sequence: CASSNPDRGDANTGELFF.

V usage is TRBV29-1 and J usage is TRBJ2-5; the match to TRBD1 covers 7 bases. This CDR3 spans 13 amino acids. Germline V gene sequence: CDR1 SQVTM, CDR2 ANQGSEA. The V and J ends lost 5 bases and 4 bases, in that order; junction bases with no gene match: 7. CDR3 residues: CSVTGEIRETQYF. The DNA of the CDR3 is TGCAGCGTTACAGGGGAGATACGAGAGACCCAGTACTTC.

The sample holds a few counts of this clone. This rearrangement joins TRBV5-1 to TRBJ2-2, with 16 bases aligning to TRBD2. The J segment lost 1 base and the V segment lost 3 bases, leaving 6 bases of the junction unmatched. The CDR3 spans 19 residues. The germline CDR1 and CDR2 sequences are SGHRS and YFSETQ. The CDR3: CASSSPGLAGGVNTGELFF. The CDR3 nucleotides are TGCGCCAGCAGCTCCCCGGGACTAGCGGGGGGGGTGAACACCGGGGAGCTGTTTTTT.

V usage is TRBV4-2 and J usage is TRBJ2-7, with 9 positions matching TRBD2. CDR1 and CDR2 (germline): LGHNA, YNFKEQ. V lost 0 bases and J lost 6; bases outside the gene matches: 9. This CDR3 has 16 amino acids. This CDR3 reads CASSQDRAGGASEQYF. The CDR3 region has the DNA TGTGCCAGCAGCCAAGATCGGGCGGGGGGGGCGAGCGAGCAGTACTTC.

V usage is TRBV5-8 and J usage is TRBJ2-3, with 9 bases fitting TRBD2. Trimming cost V 0 bases and J 1 base; bases outside gene matches: 3. The CDR3 runs 16 residues. The germline CDR1 and CDR2 sequences are SGHTS and YDEGEE. CDR3 amino acids: CASSLGVAGGTDTQYF. CDR3 nucleotide sequence: TGTGCCAGCAGCTTGGGGGTAGCGGGAGGCACAGATACGCAGTATTTT.

This clone was detected only a few times. The chain joins TRBV5-6 to TRBJ2-7, with D perhaps matching TRBD2 (5 bases). V gave up 2 bases and J gave up 4 bases, with 13 bases separating them. This CDR3 is built from 14 residues. Germline loops: CDR1 SGHDT, CDR2 YYEEEE. CDR3 coding DNA: TGTGCCAGCAGCTTCCCCGGGATGGGATACGAGCAGTACTTC. Its translation is CASSFPGMGYEQYF. The whole variable domain, remainder taken from reference TRBV5-6 and TRBJ2-7, is DAGVTQSPTHLIKTRGQQVTLRCSPKSGHDTVSWYQQALGQGPQFIFQYYEEEERQRGNFPDRFSGHQFPNYSSELNVNALLLGDSALYLCASSFPGMGYEQYFGPGTRLTVT.

The chain is built from TRBV6-5 and TRBJ1-4; no clear D. Trimming took off 0 bases at V and 6 bases at J, with 11 bases between the two ends. This CDR3 comprises 15 residues. Germline V lookup: CDR1 MNHEY, CDR2 SVGAGI. The CDR3 here is CASSYSKTSHEKLFF. The CDR3 coding sequence is TGTGCCAGCAGTTACTCAAAGACATCCCATGAAAAACTGTTTTTT.

The J gene is TRBJ1-2, the V gene TRBV4-1, with TRBD1 matching 7 bases. CDR1 and CDR2 (germline): MGHRA, YSYEKL. The CDR3 totals 15 residues. The trim removed 4 bases at V and 2 bases at J, leaving 7 bases unmatched. The CDR3 loop is CASSPPGGGNYGYTF. The CDR3 DNA follows: TGCGCCAGCAGCCCGCCCGGAGGGGGCAACTATGGCTACACCTTC.

This clone was counted a few times. J is TRBJ2-7 and V is TRBV5-4; D gene unclear. CDR1 is SGHNT and CDR2 is YYREEE in the germline V gene (reference sequence). The CDR3 has 13 residues. V was shortened by 3 bases and J by 2 bases, with 9 bases between the two germline ends. CDR3 in amino acids: CASSSARTYEQYF. The CDR3 coding sequence is TGTGCCAGCAGCTCTGCCAGGACCTACGAGCAGTACTTC.

V usage is TRBV7-9 and J usage is TRBJ2-5; 10 nucleotides match TRBD1. The CDR3 covers 14 residues. With V trimmed by 6 bases and J by 7 bases, 8 bases remained unmatched. The germline gives CDR1 SEHNR, CDR2 FQNEAQ (reference sequence). The DNA for the CDR3 is TGTGCCAGCAGTTCCGGGACAGGGGACGGGACCCAGTACTTC. This translates into CASSSGTGDGTQYF.

The rearrangement links TRBV30 to TRBJ1-4; D is unresolved. The CDR3 is 13 residues long. With 0 bases removed from V and 4 bases from J, the gap between germline ends came to 6 bases. Germline V CDR1 and CDR2: GTSNPN, SVGIG (reference sequence). CDR3 nucleotides: TGTGCCTGGAGTGTGAGAGATAATGAAAAACTGTTTTTT. This translates into CAWSVRDNEKLFF.

The chain links TRBV3-1 (or the pseudogene TRBV3-2) to TRBJ2-7; 9 bases fit TRBD1. There are 16 residues in the CDR3. Losses at the gene ends were 2 bases for V and 5 bases for J; bases not matched to a gene: 10. Germline CDR1 LGHDT, CDR2 YNNKEL (reference sequence). The CDR3 region is CASSQSSRDRAHEQYF. CDR3 nucleotides: TGTGCCAGCAGCCAATCCTCCCGGGACAGGGCCCACGAGCAGTACTTC.

This chain joins TRBV24-1 and TRBJ2-2; D possibly corresponds to TRBD1 (8 bases). Germline V gives CDR1 KGHDR, CDR2 SFDVKD. The CDR3 is 16 amino acids. V was shortened by 0 bases and J by 5 bases, with 12 bases between the two germline ends. CDR3 sequence (DNA): TGTGCCACCAGTGATTTGTACAGGGGGGGAACCGGGGAGCTGTTTTTT. This codes for CATSDLYRGGTGELFF.

The chain uses TRBV6-4 and TRBJ1-1; tentative D call: TRBD1 (5 bases). Germline CDR1 is MRHNA and CDR2 is SNTAGT. Trimming pared 3 bases from V and 0 bases from J, leaving 20 bases between. This CDR3 is 18 amino acids long. The CDR3 protein is CASSDTGYLRLLNTEAFF. The CDR3 DNA reads TGTGCCAGCAGTGATACAGGCTACTTGAGGCTCCTGAACACTGAAGCTTTCTTT.

The chain joins TRBV5-6 to TRBJ1-5; 9 bases line up with TRBD1. Germline-derived CDR1 and CDR2 are SGHDT and YYEEEE. The CDR3 runs to 14 residues. V trimming: 4 bases; J trimming: 7 bases; junction bases outside the gene matches: 6. The CDR3 DNA follows: TGTGCCAGCAGCCCGGGGACAGGGAAACAGCCCCAGCATTTT. This gives the protein CASSPGTGKQPQHF. The entire variable domain, with the rest obtained from reference TRBV5-6 and TRBJ1-5, is as follows: DAGVTQSPTHLIKTRGQQVTLRCSPKSGHDTVSWYQQALGQGPQFIFQYYEEEERQRGNFPDRFSGHQFPNYSSELNVNALLLGDSALYLCASSPGTGKQPQHFGDGTRLSIL.

V gene TRBV18 combines with J gene TRBJ1-2; tentative D call: TRBD1 (5 bases). Germline CDR1 reads KGHSH; CDR2 reads LQKENI. V was cut by 2 bases and J by 6 bases, with 13 bases left in between. The CDR3 runs to 14 residues. CDR3 amino acids: CASSPATPGHGYTF. DNA of the CDR3: TGTGCCAGCTCACCAGCCACCCCAGGGCATGGCTACACCTTC.

The gene calls are TRBV7-2 and TRBJ2-7; 11 bases agree with TRBD1. CDR3 length equals 15 residues. The junction had 3 bases not matched to a gene; V was cut back by 1 base and J by 4 bases. Germline V gene data show CDR1 as SGHTA and CDR2 as FQGNSA. CDR3 amino acids: CASSLDRDRGYEQYF. The CDR3 nucleotides read TGTGCCAGCAGCTTAGACAGGGACAGGGGGTACGAGCAGTACTTC.